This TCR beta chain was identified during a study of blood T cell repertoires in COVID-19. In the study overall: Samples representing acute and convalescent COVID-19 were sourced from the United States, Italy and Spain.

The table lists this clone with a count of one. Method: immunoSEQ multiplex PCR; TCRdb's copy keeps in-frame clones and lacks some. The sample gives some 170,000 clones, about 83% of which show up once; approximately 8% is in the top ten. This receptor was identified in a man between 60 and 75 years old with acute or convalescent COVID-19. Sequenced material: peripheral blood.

CDR3 loop: CASSPGLAGDTDTQYF. The CDR3 DNA reads TGTGCCAGCAGCCCTGGACTAGCGGGCGACACAGATACGCAGTATTTT. The chain is built from TRBV9 and TRBJ2-3; TRBD2 matches at 11 bases. V shed 4 bases and J 2 bases; nucleotides not matched to a gene: 6. This CDR3 has 16 residues. The germline CDR1 and CDR2 sequences are SGDLS and YYNGEE.